This entry features one T cell receptor (beta chain) sequence. The entry originates in a study of shared clonotypes between healthy human individuals. Positive CCR7 selection of CD45RO-negative cells yielded the naive CD8 cells, and terminally differentiated effector memory CD45RA+ cells were excluded. Clones were sequenced by immunoSEQ multiplex PCR, and TCRdb holds only the in-frame ones, with some missing. The table lists about 2.1 million clones, roughly 91% of them singletons. CDR3 length equals 15 residues. The clonotype was recovered from a man between 18 and 29 years old in good health. Some clones in this sample may be carry-over from other donors' samples. The chain has TRBV21-1 and TRBJ1-1. TRBV21-1 is labeled a pseudogene. Input material: naive CD8+ T cells from PBMCs. CDR3 region: CASRSQRGKNTEAFF. Written as DNA, the CDR3 is TGTGCCAGCAGATCCCAGCGGGGAAAAAACACTGAAGCTTTCTTT.